The T cell receptor (beta chain) described here comes from a study of T cells in Graves' hyperthyroidism and ophthalmopathy. The V gene's germline CDR1 is MNHNY and CDR2 SVGAGI (reference sequence). V dropped 2 bases and J dropped 7 bases, with 14 bases sitting between them. The CDR3 contains 14 residues. This clonotype appeared many times. No antigen is known for it. Authors of the study amplified TCR beta CDR3 regions from RNA transcripts. A first-round RT-PCR of the TCR CDR3 used the HTBI primer set. TCRdb fed the multiplex PCR reads into MiXCR, producing one record per CDR3 protein. The table includes 690,000 or so distinct CDR3 sequences, around 20% detected once. Study results and caveats: Most thyroid-expanded clonotypes above 0.001 were also found in blood.

This sequence originates from a woman aged 45-65 years with Graves' hyperthyroidism that later progressed to Graves' ophthalmopathy. The rearrangement joins TRBV6-6 to TRBJ1-1; D gene uncertain. The source material was blood. CDR3 DNA sequence: TGTGCCAGCAGTTACATCCGGGGTTCGAATGAAGCTTTCTTT. The encoded protein is CASSYIRGSNEAFF.